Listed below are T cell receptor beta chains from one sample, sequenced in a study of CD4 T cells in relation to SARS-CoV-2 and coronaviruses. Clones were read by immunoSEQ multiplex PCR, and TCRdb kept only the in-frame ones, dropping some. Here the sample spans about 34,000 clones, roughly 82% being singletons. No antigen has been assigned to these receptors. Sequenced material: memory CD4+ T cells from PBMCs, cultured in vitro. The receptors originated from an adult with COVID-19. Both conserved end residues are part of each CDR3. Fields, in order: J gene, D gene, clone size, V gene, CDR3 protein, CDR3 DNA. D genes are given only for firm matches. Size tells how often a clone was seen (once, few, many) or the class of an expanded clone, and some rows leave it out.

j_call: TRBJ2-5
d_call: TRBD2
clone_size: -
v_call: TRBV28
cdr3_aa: CASSASGTSGRRAETQYF
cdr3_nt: TGTGCCAGCAGTGCCTCGGGGACTAGCGGGAGAAGGGCGGAGACCCAGTACTTC

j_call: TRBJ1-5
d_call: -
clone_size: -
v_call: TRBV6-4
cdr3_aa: CASSVGTTIDQPQHF
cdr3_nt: TGTGCCAGCAGTGTAGGGACAACCATCGATCAGCCCCAGCATTTT

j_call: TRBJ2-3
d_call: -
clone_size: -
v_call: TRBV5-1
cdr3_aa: CASSLGQVTDTQYF
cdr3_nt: TGCGCCAGCAGCCTGGGACAAGTAACAGATACGCAGTATTTT

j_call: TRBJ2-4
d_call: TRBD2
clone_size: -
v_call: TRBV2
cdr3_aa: CASGGETNIQYF
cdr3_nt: TGTGCCAGCGGGGGGGAAACAAACATTCAGTACTTC

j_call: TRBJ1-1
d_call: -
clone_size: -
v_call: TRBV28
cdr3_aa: CASSSDTEAFF
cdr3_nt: TGTGCCAGCAGTTCGGACACTGAAGCTTTCTTT

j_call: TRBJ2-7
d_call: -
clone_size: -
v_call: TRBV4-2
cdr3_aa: CASSQEGPGSPSYEQYF
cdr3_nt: TGTGCCAGCAGCCAAGAAGGACCCGGGAGCCCCTCCTACGAGCAGTACTTC

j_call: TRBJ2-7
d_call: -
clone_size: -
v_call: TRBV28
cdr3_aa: CASSSRGSSSYEQYF
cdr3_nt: TGTGCCAGCAGTTCCAGGGGCTCGTCCTCCTACGAGCAGTACTTC

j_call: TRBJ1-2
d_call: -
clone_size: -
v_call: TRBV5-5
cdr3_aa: CASSLQGDYGYTF
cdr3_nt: TGTGCCAGCAGCCTACAGGGAGACTATGGCTACACCTTC

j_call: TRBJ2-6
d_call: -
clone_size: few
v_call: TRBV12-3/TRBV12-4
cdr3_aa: CASSTGANVLTF
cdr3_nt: TGTGCCAGCAGTACTGGGGCCAACGTCCTGACTTTC

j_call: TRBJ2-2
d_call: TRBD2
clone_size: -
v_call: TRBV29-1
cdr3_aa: CSVVTSGRPGTGELFF
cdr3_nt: TGCAGCGTTGTGACTAGCGGGAGGCCGGGCACCGGGGAGCTGTTTTTT

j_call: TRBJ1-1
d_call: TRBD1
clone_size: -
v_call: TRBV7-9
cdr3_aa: CASSKRQGPNTEAFF
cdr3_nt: TGTGCCAGCAGCAAGCGACAGGGGCCGAACACTGAAGCTTTCTTT

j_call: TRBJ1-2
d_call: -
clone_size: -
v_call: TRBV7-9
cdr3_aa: CASSFGQNYGYTF
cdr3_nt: TGTGCCAGCAGCTTTGGTCAGAACTATGGCTACACCTTC

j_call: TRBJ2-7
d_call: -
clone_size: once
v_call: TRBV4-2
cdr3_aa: CASSRSQGSTDEQYF
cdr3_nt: TGTGCCAGCAGCCGGTCGCAGGGTTCGACGGACGAGCAGTACTTC

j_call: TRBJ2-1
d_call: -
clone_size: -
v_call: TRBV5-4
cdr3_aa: CASSLEQARGAEQFF
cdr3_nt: TGTGCCAGCAGCTTGGAACAGGCAAGAGGTGCTGAGCAGTTCTTC

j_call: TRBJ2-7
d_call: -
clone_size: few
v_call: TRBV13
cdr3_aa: CASSQRVRGGLLSDEQYF
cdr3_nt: TGTGCCAGCAGCCAACGTGTCAGGGGAGGTCTCCTGTCGGACGAGCAGTACTTC

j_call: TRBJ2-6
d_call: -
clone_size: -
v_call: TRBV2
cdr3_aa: CASRTDFSGANVLTF
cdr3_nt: TGTGCCAGCAGGACGGATTTCTCTGGGGCCAACGTCCTGACTTTC

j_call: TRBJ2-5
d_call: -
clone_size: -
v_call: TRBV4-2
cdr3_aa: CASSQPDGTQETQYF
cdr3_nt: TGTGCCAGCAGCCAACCCGACGGAACCCAAGAGACCCAGTACTTC

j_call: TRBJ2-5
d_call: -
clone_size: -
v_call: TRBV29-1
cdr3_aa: CSARRETQYF
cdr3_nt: TGCAGCGCTCGACGAGAGACCCAGTACTTC

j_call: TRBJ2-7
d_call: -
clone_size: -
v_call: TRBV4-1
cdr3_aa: CASSQDPGGTTYEQYF
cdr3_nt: TGCGCCAGCAGCCAAGATCCCGGAGGCACCACCTACGAGCAGTACTTC

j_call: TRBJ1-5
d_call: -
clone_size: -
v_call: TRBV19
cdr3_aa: CASSITLNQPQHF
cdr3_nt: TGTGCCAGTAGTATAACCCTCAATCAGCCCCAGCATTTT

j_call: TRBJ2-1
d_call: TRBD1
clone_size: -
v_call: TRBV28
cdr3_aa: CASSFPGGYEQFF
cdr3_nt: TGTGCCAGCAGTTTCCCAGGGGGTTATGAGCAGTTCTTC

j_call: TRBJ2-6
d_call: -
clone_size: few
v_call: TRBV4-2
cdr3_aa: CASSQENDSGANVLTF
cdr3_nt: TGTGCCAGCAGCCAAGAGAACGACTCTGGGGCCAACGTCCTGACTTTC

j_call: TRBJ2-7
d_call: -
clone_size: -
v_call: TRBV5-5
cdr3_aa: CASSLNRWERGEQYF
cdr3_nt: TGTGCCAGCAGCTTAAACCGGTGGGAACGGGGTGAGCAGTACTTC

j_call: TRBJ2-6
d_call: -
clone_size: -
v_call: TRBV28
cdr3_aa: CASSAGGSGANVLTF
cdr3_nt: TGTGCCAGCAGTGCCGGGGGCTCTGGGGCCAACGTCCTGACTTTC

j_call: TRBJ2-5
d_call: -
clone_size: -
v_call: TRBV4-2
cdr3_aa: CASSQDSRGETQYF
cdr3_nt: TGTGCCAGCAGCCAAGATTCCCGGGGAGAGACCCAGTACTTC

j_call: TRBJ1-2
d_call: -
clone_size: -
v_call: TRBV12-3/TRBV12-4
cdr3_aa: CASSFQGYGYTF
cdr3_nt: TGTGCCAGCAGTTTCCAGGGGTATGGCTACACCTTC

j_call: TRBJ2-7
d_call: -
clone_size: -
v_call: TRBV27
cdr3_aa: CASSPRLVGSYEQYF
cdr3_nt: TGTGCCAGCAGTCCCCGGCTAGTCGGGTCCTACGAGCAGTACTTC

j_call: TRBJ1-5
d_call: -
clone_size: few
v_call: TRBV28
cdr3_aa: CASSAPGHGNQPQHF
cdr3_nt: TGTGCCAGCAGCGCCCCGGGCCATGGCAATCAGCCCCAGCATTTT

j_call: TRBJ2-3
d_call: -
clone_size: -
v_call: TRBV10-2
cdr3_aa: CASSEIDTQYF
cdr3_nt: TGCGCCAGCAGTGAGATAGATACGCAGTATTTT

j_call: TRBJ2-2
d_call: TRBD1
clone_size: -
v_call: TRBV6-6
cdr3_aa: CASGRGQGADGELFF
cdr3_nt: TGTGCCTCGGGCCGGGGACAGGGGGCAGACGGGGAGCTGTTTTTT

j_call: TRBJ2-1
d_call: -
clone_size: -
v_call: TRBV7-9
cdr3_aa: CASSFELYNEQFF
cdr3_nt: TGTGCCAGCAGCTTCGAACTGTACAATGAGCAGTTCTTC

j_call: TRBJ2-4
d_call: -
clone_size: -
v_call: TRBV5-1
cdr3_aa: CASSLVPTLAKNIQYF
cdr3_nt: TGCGCCAGCAGCTTGGTACCCACCCTAGCCAAAAACATTCAGTACTTC

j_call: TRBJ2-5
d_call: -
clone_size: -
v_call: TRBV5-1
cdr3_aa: CASSFQETQYF
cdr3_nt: TGCGCCAGCAGCTTTCAAGAGACCCAGTACTTC

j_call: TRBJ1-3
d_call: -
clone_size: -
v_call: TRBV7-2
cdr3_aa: CASSLDTSSGNTIYF
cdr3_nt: TGTGCCAGCAGCTTAGACACGAGCTCTGGAAACACCATATATTTT

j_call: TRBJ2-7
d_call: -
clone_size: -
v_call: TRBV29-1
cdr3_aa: CSGQDGNYEQYF
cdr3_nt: TGCAGCGGCCAGGACGGGAACTACGAGCAGTACTTC

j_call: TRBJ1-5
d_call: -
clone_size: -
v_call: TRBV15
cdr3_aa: CATSILPSFAVSNQPQHF
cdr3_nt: TGTGCCACCAGCATACTTCCCTCCTTTGCGGTGAGCAATCAGCCCCAGCATTTT

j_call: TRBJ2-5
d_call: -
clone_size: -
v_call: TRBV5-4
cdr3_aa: CASSDVPSRETQYF
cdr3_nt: TGTGCCAGCAGCGATGTTCCTAGTAGAGAGACCCAGTACTTC

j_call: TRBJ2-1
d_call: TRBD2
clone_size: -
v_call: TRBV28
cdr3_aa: CASSLLVGTRRVRYNEQFF
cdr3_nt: TGTGCCAGCAGTTTATTGGTCGGGACTAGAAGAGTGAGGTACAATGAGCAGTTCTTC

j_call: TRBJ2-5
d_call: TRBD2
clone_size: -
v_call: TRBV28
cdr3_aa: CASSRGLAVQETQYF
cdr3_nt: TGTGCCAGCAGTCGAGGACTAGCGGTCCAAGAGACCCAGTACTTC

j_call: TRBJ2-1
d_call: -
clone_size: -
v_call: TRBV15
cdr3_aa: CATSLGPAIHEQFF
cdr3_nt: TGTGCCACCAGCCTGGGACCCGCAATCCATGAGCAGTTCTTC

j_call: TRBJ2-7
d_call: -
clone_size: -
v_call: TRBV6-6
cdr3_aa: CASTPSRYEQYF
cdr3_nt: TGTGCCAGCACTCCCAGCCGCTACGAGCAGTACTTC

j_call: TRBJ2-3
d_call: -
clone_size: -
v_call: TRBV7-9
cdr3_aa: CASRFKGTTDTQYF
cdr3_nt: TGTGCCAGCAGGTTCAAGGGCACCACAGATACGCAGTATTTT

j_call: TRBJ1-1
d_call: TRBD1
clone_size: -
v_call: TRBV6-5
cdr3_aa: CATSTGGESTEAFF
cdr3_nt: TGTGCCACCTCGACAGGGGGGGAGAGCACTGAAGCTTTCTTT

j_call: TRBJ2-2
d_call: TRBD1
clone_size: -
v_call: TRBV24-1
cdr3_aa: CATSDVTGSPNTGELFF
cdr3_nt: TGTGCCACCAGTGATGTGACAGGGAGCCCGAACACCGGGGAGCTGTTTTTT

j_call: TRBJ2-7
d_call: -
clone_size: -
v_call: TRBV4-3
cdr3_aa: CASSQDLEQTYEQYF
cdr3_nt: TGCGCCAGCAGCCAAGACTTAGAACAGACTTACGAGCAGTACTTC

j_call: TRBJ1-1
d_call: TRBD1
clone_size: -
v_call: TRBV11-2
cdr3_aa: CASSFQDRGHTEAFF
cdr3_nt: TGTGCCAGCAGCTTCCAGGACAGGGGGCACACTGAAGCTTTCTTT

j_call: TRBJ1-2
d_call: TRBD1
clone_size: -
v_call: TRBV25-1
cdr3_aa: CASSESGQGSYGYTF
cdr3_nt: TGTGCCAGCAGTGAATCGGGACAGGGTTCCTATGGCTACACCTTC

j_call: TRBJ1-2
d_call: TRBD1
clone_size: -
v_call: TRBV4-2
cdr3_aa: CASSQEPTGVYGYTF
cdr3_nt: TGTGCCAGCAGCCAAGAACCGACAGGGGTATATGGCTACACCTTC

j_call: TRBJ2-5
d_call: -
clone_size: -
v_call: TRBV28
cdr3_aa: CATTGTQETQYF
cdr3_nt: TGTGCCACCACAGGGACTCAAGAGACCCAGTACTTC

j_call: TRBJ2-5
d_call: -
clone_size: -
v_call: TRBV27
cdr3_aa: CASSFHPVNLETQYF
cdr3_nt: TGTGCCAGCAGTTTCCATCCGGTAAACCTGGAGACCCAGTACTTC

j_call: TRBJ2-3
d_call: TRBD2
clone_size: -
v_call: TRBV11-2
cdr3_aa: CASSRTSGIGTDTQYF
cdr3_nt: TGTGCCAGCAGTCGCACTAGCGGGATTGGCACAGATACGCAGTATTTT

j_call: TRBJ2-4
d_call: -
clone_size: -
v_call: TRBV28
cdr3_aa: CASRPPRTIAKNIQYF
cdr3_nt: TGTGCCAGCAGACCCCCGAGGACAATAGCCAAAAACATTCAGTACTTC

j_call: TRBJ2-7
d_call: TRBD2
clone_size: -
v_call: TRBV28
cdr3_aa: CASSPTSGSYEQYF
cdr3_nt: TGTGCCAGCAGTCCTACTAGCGGGAGCTACGAGCAGTACTTC